This TCR beta chain appears in the sequencing data of a study of blood T cell repertoires in COVID-19. Assignments of participants to cohorts depended upon their own reported clinical history. There are 13 residues in the CDR3. V gave up 3 bases and J gave up 4 bases, with 10 bases separating them. In germline, CDR1 is MNHEY, CDR2 SMNVEV (reference sequence). Sequencing used immunoSEQ multiplex PCR; TCRdb keeps in-frame clones, though not all of them. The repertoire holds around 290,000 clones, with about 89% as singletons. Input material: PBMCs or T cells enriched from blood (not recorded which). The V and J genes are TRBV27 and TRBJ2-7, with D perhaps TRBD2 (5 bases). This sequence was found in a woman aged 18-29 years who had recovered from COVID-19. The DNA of the CDR3 is TGTGCCAGCAGTTTCGGTCAGCGGTACGAGCAGTACTTC. The encoded protein is CASSFGQRYEQYF.